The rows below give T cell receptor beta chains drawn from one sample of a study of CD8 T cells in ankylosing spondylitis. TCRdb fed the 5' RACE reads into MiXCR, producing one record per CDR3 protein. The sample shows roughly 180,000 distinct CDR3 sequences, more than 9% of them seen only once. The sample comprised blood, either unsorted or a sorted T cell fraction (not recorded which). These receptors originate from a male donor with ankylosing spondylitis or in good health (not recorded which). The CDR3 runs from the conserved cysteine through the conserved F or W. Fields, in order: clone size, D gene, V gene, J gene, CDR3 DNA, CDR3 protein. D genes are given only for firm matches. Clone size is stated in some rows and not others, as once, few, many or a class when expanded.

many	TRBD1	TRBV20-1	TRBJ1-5	TGCAGTGCCAAACCTCGGGACAGGGGGCCTCAGCCCCAGCATTTT	CSAKPRDRGPQPQHF
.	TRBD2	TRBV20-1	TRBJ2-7	TGCAGTGCTAGCCTTGGGACTAGCGGCCGTGAGCAGTACTTC	CSASLGTSGREQYF
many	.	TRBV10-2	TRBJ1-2	TGCGCCAGCAGTAGACAGGCACAAGAGATGGGCTACACCTTC	CASSRQAQEMGYTF
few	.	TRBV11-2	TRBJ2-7	TGTGCCAGCAGCTTCGGGGCCAGACCCTCCTACGAGCAGTACTTC	CASSFGARPSYEQYF
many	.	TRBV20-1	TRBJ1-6	TGCAGTGCTAGCCCCCTGGAGGGTAGTGGATCCTATAATTCACCCCTCCACTTT	CSASPLEGSGSYNSPLHF
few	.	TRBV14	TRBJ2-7	TGTGCCAGCAGTCCCGAAGGACTAACGCCCCAGTACTTC	CASSPEGLTPQYF
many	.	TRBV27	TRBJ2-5	TGTGCCAGCAAACGTTCCGGGAATCACGAGACCCAGTACTTC	CASKRSGNHETQYF
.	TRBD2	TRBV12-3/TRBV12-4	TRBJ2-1	TGTGCCAGCAGTTCGGCTAGCGGGGTCAGCTCCTACAATGAGCAGTTCTTC	CASSSASGVSSYNEQFF
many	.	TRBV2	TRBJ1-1	TGTGCCAGCACTGGGACCGTGAACGCTGAAGCTTTCTTT	CASTGTVNAEAFF
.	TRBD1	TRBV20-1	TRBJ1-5	TGCAGTGCCGGACAGGCTCCGGGGGGCAATCAGCCCCAGCATTTT	CSAGQAPGGNQPQHF
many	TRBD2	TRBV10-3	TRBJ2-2	TGTGCCATCAGTGGGCTAGCGGGGACCGGGGAGCTGTTTTTT	CAISGLAGTGELFF
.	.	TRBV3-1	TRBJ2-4	TGTGCCAGCAGCCAAGTGACTAGATGGAACATTCAGTACTTC	CASSQVTRWNIQYF
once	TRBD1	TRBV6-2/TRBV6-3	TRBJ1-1	TGTGCCAGCAGGCTAGACAGGGCCATGAACACTGAAGCTTTCTTT	CASRLDRAMNTEAFF
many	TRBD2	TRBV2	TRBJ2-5	TGTGCCAGCAGTCTAACTAGCGGGAGTGGGGAGACCCAGTACTTC	CASSLTSGSGETQYF
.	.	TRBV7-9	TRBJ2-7	TGTGCCAGCAGCGCGACTATAGCCTACGAGCAGTACTTC	CASSATIAYEQYF
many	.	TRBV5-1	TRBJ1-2	TGCGCCAGCAGCCGTGACAGCTATGGCTACACCTTC	CASSRDSYGYTF
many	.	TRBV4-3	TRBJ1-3	TGCGCCAGCAGCCAAGATGTGGGTTCAGCTGGAAACACCATATATTTT	CASSQDVGSAGNTIYF
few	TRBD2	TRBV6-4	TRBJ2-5	TGTGCCAGCATTCCGACTAGCGGGAGTAGGGAGACCCAGTACTTC	CASIPTSGSRETQYF
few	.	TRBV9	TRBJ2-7	TGTGCCAGCAGCGTGATGGCGGAGCCCTACGAGCAGTACTTC	CASSVMAEPYEQYF
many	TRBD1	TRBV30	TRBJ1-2	TGTGCCTGGAGTGTACATGGGACAGGGGGGAACTATGGCTACACCTTC	CAWSVHGTGGNYGYTF
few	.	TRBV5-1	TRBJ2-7	TGCGCCAGCAGCTTGGCTGTAGGGGAAGGCGAGCAGTACTTC	CASSLAVGEGEQYF
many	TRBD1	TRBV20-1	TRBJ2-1	TGCAGTGCTAGACAGGACAGGGTGTCCCTGCATGAGCAGTTCTTC	CSARQDRVSLHEQFF
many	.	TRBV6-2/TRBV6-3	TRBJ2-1	TGTGCCAGCAGTTACTTCAGGGGGGGCCGGGGAAATGAGCAGTTCTTC	CASSYFRGGRGNEQFF
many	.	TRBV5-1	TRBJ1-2	TGCGCCAGCAGCTTGAGTGGCTACACCTTC	CASSLSGYTF
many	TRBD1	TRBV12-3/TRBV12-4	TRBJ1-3	TGTGCCAGCAGTCAGGGGGCGAGCAACACCATATATTTT	CASSQGASNTIYF
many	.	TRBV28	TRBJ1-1	TGTGCCATCACCTCGGGACTGAACACTGAAGCTTTCTTT	CAITSGLNTEAFF
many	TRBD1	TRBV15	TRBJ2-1	TGTGCCACCAGCAGAGATCCAGGGGGCAGGGTCGGTGAGCAGTTCTTC	CATSRDPGGRVGEQFF
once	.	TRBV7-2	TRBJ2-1	TGTGCCGGCAGCTTAGACCGTTACAATGAGCAGTTCTTC	CAGSLDRYNEQFF
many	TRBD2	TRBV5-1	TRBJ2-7	TGCGCCAGCAGCCAGACTAGCGGAGCGAGAAACGAGCAGTACTTC	CASSQTSGARNEQYF
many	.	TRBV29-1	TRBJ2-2	TGCAGCGTTGGCTCAGGGGCGAACACCGGGGAGCTGTTTTTT	CSVGSGANTGELFF
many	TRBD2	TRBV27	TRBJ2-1	TGTGCCAGCAGGAATAGCGGGGGGGCCTACAATGAGCAGTTCTTC	CASRNSGGAYNEQFF
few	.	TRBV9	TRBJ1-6	TGTGCCAGCAGCGTAGGCCAGGGGAACAATTCACCCCTCCACTTT	CASSVGQGNNSPLHF
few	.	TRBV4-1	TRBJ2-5	TGCGCCAGCAGCCAGGGTTTCCAAGAGACCCAGTACTTC	CASSQGFQETQYF
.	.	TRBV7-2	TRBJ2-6	TGTGCCAGCAGCTTAGCCACAGCATTCGCGGGGCGCTCTGGGGCCAACGTCCTGACTTTC	CASSLATAFAGRSGANVLTF
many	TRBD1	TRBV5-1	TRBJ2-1	TGCGCCAGCAGCTCGGGGCAGGGGGCTGTAGCTTACAATGAGCAGTTCTTC	CASSSGQGAVAYNEQFF
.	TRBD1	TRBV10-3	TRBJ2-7	TGTGCCATCAGCAGGGGGCTTAGCTCCTACGAGCAGTACTTC	CAISRGLSSYEQYF
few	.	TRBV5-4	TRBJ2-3	TGTGCCAGCAGCTCGAAAGACTCGGGGGACCGCACAGATACGCAGTATTTT	CASSSKDSGDRTDTQYF
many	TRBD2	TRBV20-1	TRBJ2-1	TGCAGTGCTAGAATCCCTAGCGGGGGGTCCTATGAGCAGTTCTTC	CSARIPSGGSYEQFF
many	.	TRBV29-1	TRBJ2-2	TGCAGCGTTGCGGGGGTGACCACCGGGGAGCTGTTTTTT	CSVAGVTTGELFF
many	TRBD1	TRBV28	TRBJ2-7	TGTGCCAGTCAGGGGGTTTCGGGGTACGAGCAGTACTTC	CASQGVSGYEQYF
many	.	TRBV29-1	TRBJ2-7	TGCAGCGTTACCTGGACGGCCAGCTACGAGCAGTACTTC	CSVTWTASYEQYF
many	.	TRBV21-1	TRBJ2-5	TGTGCCAGCAGCAAGGGGACTAGCGGAAAAGAGACCCAGTACTTC	CASSKGTSGKETQYF